This TCR beta chain appears in the sequencing data of a study of early T cells in non-severe SARS-CoV-2 infection. Study-wide background: Sequencing input comprised bulk RNA from unsorted whole blood; chain pairing was not available. Study-wide points: There was a bias toward anti-spike CD8 responses in VDJdb matching, which missed private and CD4 specificities.

Individual cDNA molecules received unique molecular identifiers during library preparation. From the 5' RACE reads, TCRdb called clonotypes with MiXCR, one entry per CDR3 protein. The sample shows 45,000 to 65,000 distinct CDR3 sequences, roughly 12% of them seen only once. At least ten counts were recorded for this clonotype. What it binds is unknown. Germline CDR1 and CDR2: SGHVS and FQNEAQ. This CDR3 is 20 amino acids long. Between the trimmed V and J ends, which lost 5 bases and 0 bases, there was a span of 23 bases. This sequence was found in an adult who was a healthcare worker with PCR-confirmed SARS-CoV-2 infection or an uninfected control (not recorded which). This chain connects TRBV7-8 to TRBJ1-6; D perhaps matches TRBD1 (5 bases). The sample was whole blood, taken at baseline. The chain's CDR3 is CASSGEELGAASSYNSPLHF. For the CDR3, the DNA is TGTGCCAGCAGCGGCGAGGAGCTAGGGGCCGCAAGCTCCTATAATTCACCCCTCCACTTT.